This T cell receptor (beta chain) was found in a study of shared clonotypes between healthy human individuals. Worth noting for this clone: Its antigen is still unknown.

TCRdb keeps only in-frame clones here, not all; method: immunoSEQ multiplex PCR. The profile shows some 300,000 clones, 73% of them singletons. Per the germline V gene, CDR1 is SGHAT and CDR2 is FQDESV (reference sequence). The CDR3 runs 13 residues. Trimming removed 4 bases from V and 5 bases from J, with 11 bases in between. Study-wide points: The study found lower generation probabilities in non-shared clonotypes than in those shared by all four donors.

J is TRBJ2-5 and V is TRBV11-1, with no clear D. What was sequenced was memory CD4+ T cells sorted from blood. Subset given: CD45RA-negative fraction. The TCR comes from a man aged 30 to 45 in good health. The chain's CDR3 is CASSSGVRETQYF. As DNA, the CDR3 is TGTGCCAGCAGCTCTGGGGTACGGGAGACCCAGTACTTC.